This paragraph reports one TCR beta chain. This record belongs to a study of T cell changes during pregnancy in multiple sclerosis. Germline V lookup: CDR1 SGHTA, CDR2 FQGTGA. With V trimmed by 4 bases and J by 5 bases, 3 bases remained unmatched. The CDR3 runs 14 residues. The assay was immunoSEQ multiplex PCR, and TCRdb's table has in-frame clones only and misses some. The sample consists of 70,000 to 75,000 clones, around 90% of them appearing once. The sample in question was peripheral blood, obtained in the second trimester of pregnancy. The chain recombines TRBV7-3 with TRBJ2-2, with 8 bases matching TRBD1. This TCR was recovered from a female donor with multiple sclerosis, enrolled in a pregnancy study. The CDR3, as DNA: TGTGCCAGCAGCTCTGGACAGGGTACCGGGGAGCTGTTTTTT. It encodes CASSSGQGTGELFF.